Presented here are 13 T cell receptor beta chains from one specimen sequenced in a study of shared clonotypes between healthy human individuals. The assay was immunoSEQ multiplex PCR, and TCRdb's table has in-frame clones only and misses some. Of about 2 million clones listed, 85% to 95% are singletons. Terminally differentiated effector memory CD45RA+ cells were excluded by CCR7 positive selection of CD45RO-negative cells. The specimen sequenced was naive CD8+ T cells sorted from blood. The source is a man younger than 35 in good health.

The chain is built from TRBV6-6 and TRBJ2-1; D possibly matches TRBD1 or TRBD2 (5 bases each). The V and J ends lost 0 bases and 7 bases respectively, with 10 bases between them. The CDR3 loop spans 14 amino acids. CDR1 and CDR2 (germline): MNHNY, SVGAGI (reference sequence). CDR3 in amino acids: CASSYSTEGNEQFF. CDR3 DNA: TGTGCCAGCAGTTACTCTACTGAGGGGAATGAGCAGTTCTTC.

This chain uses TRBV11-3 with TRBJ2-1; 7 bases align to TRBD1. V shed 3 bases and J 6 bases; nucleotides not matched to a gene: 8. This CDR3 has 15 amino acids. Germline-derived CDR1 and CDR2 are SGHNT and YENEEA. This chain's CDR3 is CASSLGPTGFNEQFF. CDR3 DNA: TGTGCCAGCAGCTTGGGCCCGACAGGGTTCAATGAGCAGTTCTTC.

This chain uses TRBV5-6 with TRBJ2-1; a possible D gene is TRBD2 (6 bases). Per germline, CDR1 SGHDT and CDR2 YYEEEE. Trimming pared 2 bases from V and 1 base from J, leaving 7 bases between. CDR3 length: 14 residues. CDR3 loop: CASSFGTSYNEQFF. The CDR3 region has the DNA TGTGCCAGCAGCTTTGGGACTTCCTACAATGAGCAGTTCTTC.

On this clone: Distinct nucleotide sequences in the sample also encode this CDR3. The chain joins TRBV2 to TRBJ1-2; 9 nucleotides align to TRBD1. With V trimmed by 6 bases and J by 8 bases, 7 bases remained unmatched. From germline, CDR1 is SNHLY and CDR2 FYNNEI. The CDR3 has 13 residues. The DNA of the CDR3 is TGTGCCAGCAGCGAGGGACAGGGAGGCGGCTACACCTTC. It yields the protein CASSEGQGGGYTF.

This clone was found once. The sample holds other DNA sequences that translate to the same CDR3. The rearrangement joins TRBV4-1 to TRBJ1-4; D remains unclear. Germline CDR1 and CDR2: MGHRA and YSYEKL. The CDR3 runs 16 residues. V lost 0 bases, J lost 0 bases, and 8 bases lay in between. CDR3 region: CASSQESRATNEKLFF. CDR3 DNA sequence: TGCGCCAGCAGCCAAGAATCCCGTGCAACTAATGAAAAACTGTTTTTT.

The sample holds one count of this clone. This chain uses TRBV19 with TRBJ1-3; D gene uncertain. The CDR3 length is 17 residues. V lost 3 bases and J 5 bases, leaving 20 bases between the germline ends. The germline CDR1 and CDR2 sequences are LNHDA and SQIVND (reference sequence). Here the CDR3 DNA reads TGTGCCAGTAGTATTCCTAATCCGGAAACGGCGAGAAACACCATATATTTT. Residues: CASSIPNPETARNTIYF.

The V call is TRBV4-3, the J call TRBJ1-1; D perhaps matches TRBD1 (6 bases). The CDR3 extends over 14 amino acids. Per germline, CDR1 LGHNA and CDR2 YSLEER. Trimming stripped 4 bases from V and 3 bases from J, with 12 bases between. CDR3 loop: CASSLGPGDTEAFF. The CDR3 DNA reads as TGCGCCAGCAGCCTCGGACCAGGGGACACTGAAGCTTTCTTT.

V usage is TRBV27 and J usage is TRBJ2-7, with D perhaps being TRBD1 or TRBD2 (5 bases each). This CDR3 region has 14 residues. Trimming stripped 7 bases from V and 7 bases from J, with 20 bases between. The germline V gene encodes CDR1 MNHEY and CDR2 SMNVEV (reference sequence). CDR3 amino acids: CASIPVGGHHEQYF. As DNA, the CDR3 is TGTGCCAGCATCCCAGTCGGAGGACACCATGAGCAGTACTTC.

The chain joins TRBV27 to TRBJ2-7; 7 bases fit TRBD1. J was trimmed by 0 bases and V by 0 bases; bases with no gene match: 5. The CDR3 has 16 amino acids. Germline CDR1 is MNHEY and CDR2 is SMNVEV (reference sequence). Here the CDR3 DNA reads TGTGCCAGCAGTTTATCTTACAGGGGTCTCTCCTACGAGCAGTACTTC. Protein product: CASSLSYRGLSYEQYF.

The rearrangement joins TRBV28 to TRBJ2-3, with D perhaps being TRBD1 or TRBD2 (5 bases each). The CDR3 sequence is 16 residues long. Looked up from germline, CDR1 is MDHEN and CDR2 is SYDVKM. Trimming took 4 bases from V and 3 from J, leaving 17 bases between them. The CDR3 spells CASSSGAEDGTDTQYF. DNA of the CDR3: TGTGCCAGCAGTTCCGGGGCCGAAGACGGGACAGATACGCAGTATTTT.

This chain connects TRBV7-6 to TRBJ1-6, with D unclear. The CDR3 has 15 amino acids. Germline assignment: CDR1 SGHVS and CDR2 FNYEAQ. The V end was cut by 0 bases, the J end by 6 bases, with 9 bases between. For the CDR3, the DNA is TGTGCCAGCAGCTTAGCCACTGAGGGTAATTCACCCCTCCACTTT. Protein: CASSLATEGNSPLHF.

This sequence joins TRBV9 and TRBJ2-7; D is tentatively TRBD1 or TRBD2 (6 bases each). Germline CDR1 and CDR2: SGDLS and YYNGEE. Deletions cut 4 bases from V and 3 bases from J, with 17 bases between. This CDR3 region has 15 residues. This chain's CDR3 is CASSSEGEVVYEQYF. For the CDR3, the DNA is TGTGCCAGCAGCTCAGAGGGGGAGGTTGTCTACGAGCAGTACTTC. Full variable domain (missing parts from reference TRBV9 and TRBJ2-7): DSGVTQTPKHLITATGQRVTLRCSPRSGDLSVYWYQQSLDQGLQFLIQYYNGEERAKGNILERFSAQQFPDLHSELNLSSLELGDSALYFCASSSEGEVVYEQYFGPGTRLTVT.

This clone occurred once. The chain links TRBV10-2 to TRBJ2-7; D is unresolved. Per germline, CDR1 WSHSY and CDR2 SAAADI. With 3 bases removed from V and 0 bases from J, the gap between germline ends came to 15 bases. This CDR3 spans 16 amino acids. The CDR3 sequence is CASSEGQLFLSYEQYF. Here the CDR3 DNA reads TGCGCCAGCAGTGAAGGGCAGTTATTTCTCTCCTACGAGCAGTACTTC.